The text below deals with one TCR beta chain. No antigen is known for it. This sample is part of a study of CD8+CD57+ T cells in acquired aplastic anemia. About the research overall: Roughly 3 ug was the average amount of DNA from sorted CD4+ and CD8+ cells. Study-wide findings and caveats: The number of CD8+ CDR3 sequences shared by patients and controls was twenty-nine.

Sequencing was done on patients that had shown CD8+CD57+ cell expansion by flow cytometry. The enrolled patients all had severe acquired aplastic anemia. Blood was sampled before the patients had received any therapy. Genomic DNA constituted the template upon which TCR beta VDJ and CDR3 profiling was performed. TCRdb independently ran MiXCR on the reads; one entry per CDR3 protein. The repertoire has some 170,000 distinct CDR3 sequences, 40% to 55% of them found once; the top ten carry more than 0.85%. V was pared by 6 bases and J by 0 bases, with 9 bases between. In germline, CDR1 is DFQATT, CDR2 SNEGSKA (reference sequence). This CDR3 spans 13 amino acids.

This sequence originates from a human donor with aplastic anemia. Specimen: sorted CD4+, CD8+, or CD8+CD57+ T cells (not recorded which) from PBMCs. The V call is TRBV20-1, the J call TRBJ1-5; no clear D. The CDR3 protein is CSATIDSNQPQHF. CDR3 coding DNA: TGCAGTGCAACGATCGATAGCAATCAGCCCCAGCATTTT.